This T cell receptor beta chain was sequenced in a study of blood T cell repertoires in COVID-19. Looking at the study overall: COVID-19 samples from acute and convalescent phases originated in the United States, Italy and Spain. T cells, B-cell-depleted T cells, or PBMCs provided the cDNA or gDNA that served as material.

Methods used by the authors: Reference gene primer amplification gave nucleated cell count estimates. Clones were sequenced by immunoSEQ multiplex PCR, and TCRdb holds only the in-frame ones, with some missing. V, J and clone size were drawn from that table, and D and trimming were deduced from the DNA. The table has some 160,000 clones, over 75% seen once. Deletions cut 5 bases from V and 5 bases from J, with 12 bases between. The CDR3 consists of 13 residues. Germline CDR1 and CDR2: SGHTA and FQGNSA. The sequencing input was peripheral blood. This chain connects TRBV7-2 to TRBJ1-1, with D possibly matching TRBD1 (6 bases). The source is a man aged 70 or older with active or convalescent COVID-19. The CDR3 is CASSPRGKTEAFF. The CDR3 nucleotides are TGTGCCAGCAGCCCCAGGGGTAAGACTGAAGCTTTCTTT.